This TCR beta chain stems from a study of blood T cells in healthy people across ages. Study-wide results and limits: Per million T cells, TCR beta diversity dropped roughly linearly as age increased.

Using a J-beta primer mix together with a sample-barcoded 5' primer, a second PCR was run for roughly 7 to 12 cycles. A single record per CDR3 protein comes from TCRdb applying MiXCR to the 5' RACE reads. The sample shows about 730,000 distinct CDR3 sequences, approximately 43% of them seen only once. Healthy Caucasian individuals from Russia aged roughly 6 to 100 were enrolled as donors. Peripheral blood was drawn, around 9.4 milliliters per donor. Extraction yielded at least 5 micrograms of total RNA per sample. Germline V gene lookup returns CDR1 SGHDT and CDR2 YYEEEE. V was shortened by 5 bases and J by 2 bases, with 10 bases between the two germline ends. CDR3 length: 13 amino acids. On this clonotype: What it recognizes is unknown.

The sequencing input was blood. The chain carries TRBV5-6 and TRBJ1-2; TRBD1 is a possible D gene (5 bases). The receptor's source is a woman in her sixties in good health. CDR3 amino acids: CASRSGANYGYTF. The CDR3 DNA reads as TGTGCCAGCAGGTCCGGGGCCAACTATGGCTACACCTTC. Using reference TRBV5-6 and TRBJ1-2 for the parts outside the CDR3, the full variable domain is DAGVTQSPTHLIKTRGQQVTLRCSPKSGHDTVSWYQQALGQGPQFIFQYYEEEERQRGNFPDRFSGHQFPNYSSELNVNALLLGDSALYLCASRSGANYGYTFGSGTRLTVV.